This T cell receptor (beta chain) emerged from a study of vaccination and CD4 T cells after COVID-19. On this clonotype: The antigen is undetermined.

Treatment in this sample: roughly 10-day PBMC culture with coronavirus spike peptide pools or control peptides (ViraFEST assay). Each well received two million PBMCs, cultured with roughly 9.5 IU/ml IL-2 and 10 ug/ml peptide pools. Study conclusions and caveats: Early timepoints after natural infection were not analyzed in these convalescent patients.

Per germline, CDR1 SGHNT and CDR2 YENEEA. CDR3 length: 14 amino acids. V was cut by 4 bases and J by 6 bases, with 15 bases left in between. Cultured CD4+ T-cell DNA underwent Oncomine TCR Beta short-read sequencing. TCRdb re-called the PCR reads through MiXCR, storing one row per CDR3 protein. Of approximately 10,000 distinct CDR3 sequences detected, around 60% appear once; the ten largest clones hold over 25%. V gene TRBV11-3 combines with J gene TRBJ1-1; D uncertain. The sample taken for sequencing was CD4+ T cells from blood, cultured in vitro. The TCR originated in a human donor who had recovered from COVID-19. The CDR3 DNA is TGTGCCAGCAGCTCGGCCCCAGAAGGCGCTGAAGCTTTCTTT. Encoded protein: CASSSAPEGAEAFF.